Presented here are 26 T cell receptor beta chains from one specimen sequenced in a study of control samples from healthy donors and cancer patients (dated by TCRdb to 2018 to 2021). The method was the immunoSEQ multiplex PCR assay. The immuneACCESS repertoire file appears here via TCRdb, limited to in-frame rearrangements. These files lack a portion of the clones; in checked studies, under half of the deficit traces to unresolved V genes, and the cause of the others is not known. In all, the sample holds 100,000 to 150,000 clones, and roughly 90% of those were seen once. In total, the top ten clones hold less than 2.5% of the sample. Sample: blood. The receptors here all came from a man between 18 and 35 years old in good health.

J is TRBJ2-1 and V is TRBV28; possibly TRBD2 for D (5 bases). V lost 6 bases, J lost 4 bases, and 19 bases lay in between. The CDR3 totals 16 residues. Germline CDR1 reads MDHEN; CDR2 reads SYDVKM. CDR3 region: CASRDLDGYSYNEQFF. CDR3 DNA sequence: TGTGCCAGCAGGGACTTGGACGGATACTCTTACAATGAGCAGTTCTTC.

This clone was counted once. The chain joins TRBV25-1 to TRBJ1-2, with D unresolved. This CDR3 region has 14 residues. V shed 1 base and J shed 4 bases, with 10 bases lying between them. Germline CDR1 and CDR2: MGHDK and SYGVNS. CDR3 protein: CASSELDGFYGYTF. The DNA of the CDR3 is TGTGCCAGCAGTGAATTGGACGGCTTCTATGGCTACACCTTC.

This rearrangement joins TRBV15 to TRBJ2-5, with D possibly TRBD2 on 6 matching bases. The V and J ends lost 0 bases and 5 bases respectively, with 13 bases between them. The V gene's germline CDR1 is LNHNV and CDR2 YYDKDF (reference sequence). This CDR3 contains 15 residues. This chain's CDR3 is CATSRDRGGVETQYF. The CDR3, as DNA: TGTGCCACCAGCAGAGATCGGGGAGGCGTGGAGACCCAGTACTTC. Variable domain in full (rest from reference TRBV15 and TRBJ2-5): DAMVIQNPRYQVTQFGKPVTLSCSQTLNHNVMYWYQQKSSQAPKLLFHYYDKDFNNEADTPDNFQSRRPNTSFCFLDIRSPGLGDTAMYLCATSRDRGGVETQYFGPGTRLLVL.

This rearrangement joins TRBV9 to TRBJ2-5; TRBD2 aligns across 10 bases. This CDR3 contains 16 residues. Germline CDR1 and CDR2: SGDLS and YYNGEE. After removal of 0 bases from V and 5 bases from J, the junction contained 7 bases not matched to a gene. Here the CDR3 reads CASSVGIAGGGETQYF. CDR3 in DNA: TGTGCCAGCAGCGTAGGGATAGCGGGAGGAGGTGAGACCCAGTACTTC.

In this sample, this clone turned up once. The chain employs TRBV7-9 and TRBJ1-2; TRBD1 matches 9 bases. Germline assignment: CDR1 SEHNR and CDR2 FQNEAQ (reference sequence). J gave up 6 bases and V 3 bases, and 11 bases lay outside the gene matches. CDR3 length: 16 amino acids. For the CDR3, the DNA is TGTGCCAGCAGCTTTTCCAACCCGGGACAGGGAAATGGCTACACCTTC. Translating it yields CASSFSNPGQGNGYTF.

This clone occurred once. The genes are TRBV6-2 or TRBV6-3 and TRBJ2-5, with 12 nucleotides matching TRBD2. The germline V gene has CDR1 MNHEY and CDR2 SVGEGT. The CDR3 is 21 residues long. The V gene end was trimmed by 4 bases and the J gene end by 4 bases; junction bases not matched to a gene: 22. CDR3 sequence reads: CASSSLWTSGTDYLMPETQYF. The DNA for the CDR3 is TGTGCCAGCAGTTCTCTATGGACTAGCGGGACGGACTACCTAATGCCAGAGACCCAGTACTTC.

V usage is TRBV7-9 and J usage is TRBJ1-2; unclear D gene. The CDR3 length is 14 residues. Germline-derived CDR1 and CDR2 are SEHNR and FQNEAQ (reference sequence). Between the trimmed V and J ends, which lost 1 base and 4 bases, there was a span of 10 bases. CDR3 in amino acids: CASSLVDGRYGYTF. The DNA of the CDR3 is TGTGCCAGCAGCTTAGTGGACGGGCGCTATGGCTACACCTTC.

The gene calls are TRBV9 and TRBJ2-3, with D possibly TRBD2 on 5 matching bases. Germline V gene data show CDR1 as SGDLS and CDR2 as YYNGEE. The CDR3 is made up of 15 amino acids. The V and J ends lost 0 bases and 6 bases respectively, with 14 bases between them. The DNA for the CDR3 is TGTGCCAGCAGCGTAGAGGTAGCGCTGGGGGATACGCAGTATTTT. Translation gives CASSVEVALGDTQYF.

This clone was seen once. This chain connects TRBV19 to TRBJ1-3; TRBD1 matches 9 bases. The CDR3 is 15 amino acids. Germline V gene sequence: CDR1 LNHDA, CDR2 SQIVND (reference sequence). Losses at the gene ends were 3 bases for V and 4 bases for J; bases not matched to a gene: 4. The CDR3 nucleotides are TGTGCCAGTAGTATTGGGACAGGGCTCGGAAACACCATATATTTT. This codes for CASSIGTGLGNTIYF.

V and J are TRBV2 and TRBJ1-5; 7 positions agree with TRBD1. The CDR3 sequence is 13 residues long. The V gene's germline CDR1 is SNHLY and CDR2 FYNNEI. J was trimmed by 7 bases and V by 8 bases; bases with no gene match: 8. The CDR3 DNA follows: TGTGCCAGCGTCCAGGGGGAGAGGCAGCCCCAGCATTTT. This encodes CASVQGERQPQHF.

The chain joins TRBV7-3 to TRBJ2-2, with TRBD1 matching over 7 bases. Germline loops: CDR1 SGHTA, CDR2 FQGTGA. This CDR3 comprises 15 residues. After removal of 4 bases from V and 6 bases from J, the junction contained 8 bases not matched to a gene. As DNA, the CDR3 is TGTGCCAGCAGCTCGGACAGGTTCTGGGCCGGGGAGCTGTTTTTT. Its protein is CASSSDRFWAGELFF.

The V and J genes are TRBV29-1 and TRBJ1-2, with D unresolved. V was pared by 4 bases and J by 0 bases, with 15 bases between. CDR3 length equals 15 residues. The germline gives CDR1 SQVTM, CDR2 ANQGSEA. CDR3 coding DNA: TGCAGCGTTGGAGACGACTCACGGGCTAACTATGGCTACACCTTC. It encodes CSVGDDSRANYGYTF. The full variable domain, rest sourced from reference TRBV29-1 and TRBJ1-2, is SAVISQKPSRDICQRGTSLTIQCQVDSQVTMMFWYRQQPGQSLTLIATANQGSEATYESGFVIDKFPISRPNLTFSTLTVSNMSPEDSSIYLCSVGDDSRANYGYTFGSGTRLTVV.

The chain employs TRBV7-9 and TRBJ2-1, with 11 nucleotides matching TRBD2. The CDR3 runs 18 residues. From germline, CDR1 is SEHNR and CDR2 FQNEAQ (reference sequence). The ends lost 8 bases at V and 3 bases at J; junction bases unmatched: 15. CDR3: CASRDGLAGLRYYNEQFF. CDR3 bases: TGTGCCAGCCGTGATGGACTAGCGGGTCTCCGATACTACAATGAGCAGTTCTTC.

The chain links TRBV6-1 to TRBJ1-5; D call uncertain. With 0 bases removed from V and 0 bases from J, the gap between germline ends came to 6 bases. The CDR3 consists of 15 residues. Germline lookup yields CDR1 MNHNS and CDR2 SASEGT. In DNA, the CDR3 is TGTGCCAGCAGTGAAGCAGTAAATAGCAATCAGCCCCAGCATTTT. This encodes CASSEAVNSNQPQHF.

The genes are TRBV27 and TRBJ1-1; a possible D gene is TRBD1 (6 bases). The CDR3 has 14 amino acids. Germline assignment: CDR1 MNHEY and CDR2 SMNVEV (reference sequence). V was cut by 5 bases and J by 11 bases, with 21 bases left in between. This CDR3 reads CASSPLETGRGAFF. CDR3 nucleotides: TGTGCCAGCAGTCCCCTGGAGACAGGCCGGGGGGCTTTCTTT.

This chain links TRBV9 with TRBJ2-1; 10 bases are shared with TRBD2. Trimming cost V 0 bases and J 0 bases; bases outside gene matches: 9. This CDR3 is 19 amino acids long. Germline-derived CDR1 and CDR2 are SGDLS and YYNGEE. The CDR3 region is CASSVVAGGNPNSYNEQFF. The DNA for the CDR3 is TGTGCCAGCAGCGTAGTAGCGGGAGGAAACCCAAACTCCTACAATGAGCAGTTCTTC.

The rearrangement uses TRBV13 and TRBJ2-1; 10 bases match TRBD1. J lost 5 bases, V lost 7 bases, and 14 bases had no gene match. CDR3 size: 17 residues. Germline V gene lookup returns CDR1 PRHDT and CDR2 FYEKMQ (reference sequence). CDR3 DNA sequence: TGTGCCAGCATAGGGAGAGACTCGGGACAGGGGAACAATGAGCAGTTCTTC. Residues: CASIGRDSGQGNNEQFF.

This sequence joins TRBV19 and TRBJ2-2; 7 nucleotides align to TRBD1. Germline V CDR1 and CDR2: LNHDA, SQIVND (reference sequence). V was clipped by 8 bases and J by 1 base; unmatched bases: 4. This CDR3 spans 14 amino acids. CDR3 in DNA: TGTGCCAGTGACTGGACAGGGAACACCGGGGAGCTGTTTTTT. Translating it yields CASDWTGNTGELFF. Full variable domain (missing parts from reference TRBV19 and TRBJ2-2): DGGITQSPKYLFRKEGQNVTLSCEQNLNHDAMYWYRQDPGQGLRLIYYSQIVNDFQKGDIAEGYSVSREKKESFPLTVTSAQKNPTAFYLCASDWTGNTGELFFGEGSRLTVL.

The chain employs TRBV30 and TRBJ2-2; D gene uncertain. Deletions cut 3 bases from V and 6 bases from J, with 14 bases between. Germline CDR1 reads GTSNPN; CDR2 reads SVGIG (reference sequence). The CDR3 consists of 14 residues. In nucleotides, the CDR3 is TGTGCCTGGAGAACACCCTCACGAGCCGGGGAGCTGTTTTTT. Its protein product is CAWRTPSRAGELFF.

This rearrangement joins TRBV28 to TRBJ2-7; D is possibly TRBD2 (5 bases). This CDR3 is built from 15 residues. V lost 3 bases and J lost 0, with 12 bases in between. Germline CDR1 is MDHEN and CDR2 is SYDVKM. The CDR3, as DNA: TGTGCCAGCAGTTTTTCGCGGGCTCCCTCCTACGAGCAGTACGTC. Translating gives CASSFSRAPSYEQYV.

The chain carries TRBV2 and TRBJ2-1; 11 nucleotides match TRBD1. The V and J ends lost 6 bases and 4 bases, in that order; junction bases with no gene match: 2. Germline loops: CDR1 SNHLY, CDR2 FYNNEI. The CDR3 covers 14 residues. CDR3 amino acids: CASSGTGGYNEQFF. CDR3 coding DNA: TGTGCCAGCAGCGGGACAGGGGGGTACAATGAGCAGTTCTTC.

The chain employs TRBV19 and TRBJ2-7; no definite D call. Germline V CDR1 and CDR2: LNHDA, SQIVND (reference sequence). The germline V and J ends were trimmed by 7 bases and 6 bases, with 19 bases remaining between them. The CDR3 runs to 14 residues. The CDR3: CASTPPERPVEQYF. CDR3 nucleotide sequence: TGTGCCAGTACCCCGCCCGAGAGGCCGGTCGAGCAGTACTTC. Variable domain in full (rest from reference TRBV19 and TRBJ2-7): DGGITQSPKYLFRKEGQNVTLSCEQNLNHDAMYWYRQDPGQGLRLIYYSQIVNDFQKGDIAEGYSVSREKKESFPLTVTSAQKNPTAFYLCASTPPERPVEQYFGPGTRLTVT.

This clone is a singleton in its sample. The rearrangement uses TRBV3-1 (or the pseudogene TRBV3-2) and TRBJ1-5; weak D call: TRBD1 (6 bases). The germline V gene encodes CDR1 LGHDT and CDR2 YNNKEL (reference sequence). The CDR3 has 16 amino acids. Trimming removed 4 bases at V and 4 bases at J, with 17 bases between. In DNA form, the CDR3 reads TGTGCCAGCAGCCGAAACAGGACAGAAGTAAATCAGCCCCAGCATTTT. Translated, it gives CASSRNRTEVNQPQHF.

The V and J genes are TRBV2 and TRBJ2-4, with unresolved D. Germline assignment: CDR1 SNHLY and CDR2 FYNNEI. This CDR3 has 10 residues. V lost 4 bases, J lost 8 bases, and 3 bases lay in between. The CDR3 here is CASSADIQYF. DNA of the CDR3: TGTGCCAGCAGTGCCGACATTCAGTACTTC.

The V call is TRBV12-3 or TRBV12-4, the J call TRBJ1-5, with D possibly matching TRBD1 (5 bases). The ends were cut back, 5 bases at V and 6 bases at J, with 11 bases in the middle. CDR3 size: 13 residues. CDR3 nucleotides: TGTGCCAGCAGTGGTTCGAGGGGTCAGCCCCAGCATTTT. Protein sequence: CASSGSRGQPQHF.

The gene calls are TRBV3-1 (or the pseudogene TRBV3-2) and TRBJ2-1; 10 positions match TRBD2. The germline V gene has CDR1 LGHDT and CDR2 YNNKEL (reference sequence). The CDR3 covers 14 residues. J was trimmed by 13 bases and V by 1 base; bases with no gene match: 7. CDR3 nucleotides: TGTGCCAGCAGCCAAGTAGCGGGGGGTCTTCTTCAGTTCTTC. Protein sequence: CASSQVAGGLLQFF.